The 25 T cell receptor beta chains listed next were all sequenced from one sample in a study of blood T cell repertoires in COVID-19 (dated by TCRdb to 2019 to 2021). The method behind the library was the immunoSEQ multiplex PCR assay. TCRdb holds this immuneACCESS table with in-frame rearrangements only. Some clones are missing; in checked studies, unresolved V genes explain under half, and the rest has no known cause. This sample comprises more than 75,000 clones, under 85% of them detected only once. The top ten constitute about 12% of the sample. What was sequenced was peripheral blood. The receptors here all came from a human donor in a cohort sampled during active COVID-19.

The chain uses TRBV10-3 and TRBJ1-5; D is unresolved. From germline, CDR1 is ENHRY and CDR2 SYGVKD. V was clipped by 0 bases and J by 7 bases, with 10 bases between them. The CDR3 contains 14 residues. CDR3 residues: CAISESYAGQPQHF. The DNA for the CDR3 is TGTGCCATCAGTGAGTCGTATGCGGGACAGCCCCAGCATTTT.

This chain connects TRBV7-3 to TRBJ1-6; TRBD1 might be the D (5 bases). This CDR3 contains 15 residues. Germline CDR1 and CDR2: SGHTA and FQGTGA. The V end was cut by 1 base, the J end by 6 bases, with 10 bases between. CDR3 residues: CASSLRGSLNSPLHF. CDR3 sequence (DNA): TGTGCCAGCAGCTTAAGGGGCAGTCTTAATTCACCCCTCCACTTT.

A few counts support this clone. This chain connects TRBV18 to TRBJ1-6, with TRBD1 matching 8 bases. Losses at the gene ends were 4 bases for V and 5 bases for J; bases not matched to a gene: 7. The CDR3 loop spans 16 amino acids. Germline assignment: CDR1 KGHSH and CDR2 LQKENI. The CDR3, as DNA: TGTGCCAGCTCACTCGGACAGGGCCCACATAATTCACCCCTCCACTTT. It is translated as CASSLGQGPHNSPLHF. Combining the CDR3 with reference TRBV18 and TRBJ1-6 gives the whole variable domain NAGVMQNPRHLVRRRGQEARLRCSPMKGHSHVYWYRQLPEEGLKFMVYLQKENIIDESGMPKERFSAEFPKEGPSILRIQQVVRGDSAAYFCASSLGQGPHNSPLHFGNGTRLTVT.

V and J are TRBV9 and TRBJ1-1; D possibly corresponds to TRBD1 (5 bases). Germline CDR1 SGDLS, CDR2 YYNGEE. The CDR3 totals 15 residues. V shed 0 bases and J shed 1 base, with 10 bases lying between them. CDR3 sequence reads: CASSVEGHSNTEAFF. The CDR3, as DNA: TGTGCCAGCAGCGTAGAAGGACATTCGAACACTGAAGCTTTCTTT.

V gene TRBV30 combines with J gene TRBJ2-6; 8 positions match TRBD1. This CDR3 is 20 amino acids long. Trimming at V came to 3 bases and at J to 3 bases, leaving 19 bases not matched to a gene. CDR1 is GTSNPN and CDR2 is SVGIG in the germline V gene (reference sequence). This chain's CDR3 is CAWSFRWGRGQKFGANVLTF. The CDR3 coding sequence is TGTGCCTGGAGCTTTCGGTGGGGCAGGGGGCAAAAATTTGGGGCCAACGTCCTGACTTTC.

The CDR3 DNA is TGTGCCAGCAGTTCATCGAGCTCCTACGAGCAGTACTTC. This sequence encodes CASSSSSSYEQYF. The chain couples TRBV27 to TRBJ2-7, with D hard to call. The CDR3 has 13 amino acids. The germline CDR1 and CDR2 sequences are MNHEY and SMNVEV (reference sequence). The V end lost 4 bases, the J end lost 0 bases, and 7 bases lay between the germline ends.

This clone is labeled as medium-sized. V usage is TRBV27 and J usage is TRBJ1-1; D remains unclear. Trimming cost V 4 bases and J 0 bases, with 6 bases left between them. The CDR3 covers 13 residues. CDR1 and CDR2 from the germline V gene are MNHEY and SMNVEV (reference sequence). CDR3 bases: TGTGCCAGCAGTTACGCAGTGAACACTGAAGCTTTCTTT. Translated, it gives CASSYAVNTEAFF.

The chain recombines TRBV25-1 with TRBJ1-2; D gene unclear. Germline CDR1 MGHDK, CDR2 SYGVNS. This CDR3 has 12 amino acids. Trimming left V 8 bases short and J 0 bases short, with 7 bases between. CDR3 nucleotide sequence: TGTGCCAGCTCGGGGTCTAACTATGGCTACACCTTC. This codes for CASSGSNYGYTF.

The chain joins TRBV11-3 to TRBJ1-6; 9 positions agree with TRBD1. The germline V gene encodes CDR1 SGHNT and CDR2 YENEEA. This CDR3 has 18 residues. The V gene end was trimmed by 5 bases and the J gene end by 0 bases; junction bases not matched to a gene: 8. The CDR3 coding sequence is TGTGCCAGCAGCACGCGACAGGGGGAAAGCTCCTATAATTCACCCCTCCACTTT. Its translation: CASSTRQGESSYNSPLHF. Full variable domain (missing parts from reference TRBV11-3 and TRBJ1-6): EAGVVQSPRYKIIEKKQPVAFWCNPISGHNTLYWYLQNLGQGPELLIRYENEEAVDDSQLPKDRFSAERLKGVDSTLKIQPAELGDSAVYLCASSTRQGESSYNSPLHFGNGTRLTVT.

The DNA of the CDR3 is TGCGCCAGCAGCTTGAATTTGGGACAGGGGGGTAATGAGCAGTTCTTC. This translates into CASSLNLGQGGNEQFF. This chain connects TRBV5-1 to TRBJ2-1; 11 bases map to TRBD1. V lost 1 base to trimming and J lost 7 bases; unmatched junction nucleotides: 7. Germline lookup yields CDR1 SGHRS and CDR2 YFSETQ. This CDR3 contains 16 residues.

The chain couples TRBV19 to TRBJ2-5, with 9 bases lining up with TRBD2. Germline V gene lookup returns CDR1 LNHDA and CDR2 SQIVND (reference sequence). V was clipped by 5 bases and J by 1 base; unmatched bases: 8. The CDR3 is 16 amino acids. The CDR3 region is CASSPFSGGLQETQYF. The CDR3 nucleotides are TGTGCCAGTAGTCCTTTTAGCGGGGGCCTCCAAGAGACCCAGTACTTC.

This clone was detected only once. A much larger clone differs from this one at a single base, so this may be a read error. The chain couples TRBV7-9 to TRBJ2-5; D unresolved. Per germline, CDR1 SEHNR and CDR2 FQNEAQ (reference sequence). V lost 1 base to trimming and J lost 2 bases, with 2 bases between them. This CDR3 has 12 amino acids. The CDR3 region is CASSLVQETQYF. DNA for the CDR3: TGTGCCAGCAGCTTAGTACAAGAGACCCAGTACTTC.

The gene calls are TRBV6-5 and TRBJ1-5; D is ambiguous. V lost 3 bases, J lost 4 bases, and 13 bases lay in between. CDR3 length equals 15 residues. The germline V gene has CDR1 MNHEY and CDR2 SVGAGI. CDR3 amino acids: CASSYPAEWNQPQHF. Here the CDR3 DNA reads TGTGCCAGCAGTTATCCAGCGGAGTGGAATCAGCCCCAGCATTTT.

The chain has TRBV12-3 or TRBV12-4 and TRBJ2-7, with 7 bases fitting TRBD2. V shed 3 bases, J shed 2 bases, and the junction held 1 base outside the gene matches. There are 13 residues in the CDR3. CDR3 residues: CASSFGTTYEQYF. In DNA form, the CDR3 reads TGTGCCAGCAGTTTCGGGACTACCTACGAGCAGTACTTC.

The genes are TRBV2 and TRBJ2-1; TRBD2 matches at 12 bases. This CDR3 contains 16 residues. The V segment lost 1 base and the J segment 13 bases; nucleotides outside the gene matches: 11. Germline values: CDR1 SNHLY, CDR2 FYNNEI. Here the CDR3 reads CASSEVPGLAGGLQFF. For the CDR3, the DNA is TGTGCCAGCAGTGAAGTACCGGGGCTAGCGGGGGGGTTACAGTTCTTC.

This chain uses TRBV2 with TRBJ1-1, with D unclear. This CDR3 comprises 13 residues. Germline V lookup: CDR1 SNHLY, CDR2 FYNNEI. Trimming left V 7 bases short and J 1 base short, with 10 bases between. CDR3 sequence: CASTSYRNTEAFF. CDR3 coding DNA: TGTGCCAGCACTAGCTACCGGAACACTGAAGCTTTCTTT. The full variable domain, in which reference TRBV2 and TRBJ1-1 provide the parts outside the CDR3, is EPEVTQTPSHQVTQMGQEVILRCVPISNHLYFYWYRQILGQKVEFLVSFYNNEISEKSEIFDDQFSVERPDGSNFTLKIRSTKLEDSAMYFCASTSYRNTEAFFGQGTRLTVV.

This chain links TRBV5-6 with TRBJ1-5; 9 bases line up with TRBD1. Germline values: CDR1 SGHDT, CDR2 YYEEEE. Losses at the gene ends were 3 bases for V and 6 bases for J; bases not matched to a gene: 13. There are 17 residues in the CDR3. The CDR3 spells CASSSGPGQGMAQPQHF. CDR3 sequence (DNA): TGTGCCAGCAGCTCTGGACCGGGACAGGGTATGGCTCAGCCCCAGCATTTT.

J is TRBJ2-7 and V is TRBV10-3, with 10 bases aligning to TRBD1. V was pared by 6 bases and J by 7 bases, with 3 bases of the junction left unmatched. This CDR3 contains 12 residues. Germline V gene lookup returns CDR1 ENHRY and CDR2 SYGVKD. The CDR3 spells CAIRGQGSEQYF. CDR3 nucleotides: TGTGCCATCAGGGGACAGGGGTCTGAGCAGTACTTC.

This clone has a single count. V and J are TRBV10-2 and TRBJ1-6; tentative D call: TRBD1 (6 bases). Germline values: CDR1 WSHSY, CDR2 SAAADI. Trimming removed 6 bases at V and 5 bases at J, with 11 bases between. The CDR3 sequence is 14 residues long. Written as DNA, the CDR3 is TGCGCCAGCAGCACAGGGACCAATAATTCACCCCTCCACTTT. It codes for CASSTGTNNSPLHF.

This chain joins TRBV28 and TRBJ2-1; a weak D match, TRBD2 (6 bases). Germline values: CDR1 MDHEN, CDR2 SYDVKM. CDR3 size: 15 residues. The germline V and J ends were trimmed by 6 bases and 4 bases, with 16 bases remaining between them. Written as DNA, the CDR3 is TGTGCCAGCAGGGGGTGGCGGGGAGAATACAATGAGCAGTTCTTC. Protein: CASRGWRGEYNEQFF.

This chain links TRBV9 with TRBJ1-5; D gene unclear. V lost 0 bases and J lost 7, with 11 bases in between. This CDR3 is built from 14 residues. Germline assignment: CDR1 SGDLS and CDR2 YYNGEE. The CDR3 region has the DNA TGTGCCAGCAGCGTAGATGAAAGAGGACAGCCCCAGCATTTT. The encoded protein is CASSVDERGQPQHF.

CDR3 DNA sequence: TGTGCCAGCAGCTTGACAGGGTGGGACAATGAGCAGTTCTTC. This gives the protein CASSLTGWDNEQFF. The chain recombines TRBV11-2 with TRBJ2-1; 7 bases are shared with TRBD1. The CDR3 loop spans 14 amino acids. CDR1 is SGHAT, CDR2 FQNNGV, per germline. V lost 3 bases and J lost 5; bases outside the gene matches: 4. Full variable domain (outside the CDR3, taken from reference TRBV11-2 and TRBJ2-1): EAGVAQSPRYKIIEKRQSVAFWCNPISGHATLYWYQQILGQGPKLLIQFQNNGVVDDSQLPKDRFSAERLKGVDSTLKIQPAKLEDSAVYLCASSLTGWDNEQFFGPGTRLTVL.

In DNA form, the CDR3 reads TGCAGTGCTAGTATGGTAGCGCCGTACAATGAGCAGTTCTTC. Translated: CSASMVAPYNEQFF. This sequence joins TRBV20-1 and TRBJ2-1, with a weak D call TRBD2 (5 bases). Germline V gene data show CDR1 as DFQATT and CDR2 as SNEGSKA (reference sequence). The CDR3 loop spans 14 amino acids. V was shortened by 3 bases and J by 4 bases, with 13 bases between the two germline ends.

The chain employs TRBV10-3 and TRBJ1-5; a weak D match, TRBD1 (5 bases). Trimming removed 2 bases at V and 2 bases at J, with 10 bases between. The CDR3 has 15 amino acids. Germline V lookup: CDR1 ENHRY, CDR2 SYGVKD. The DNA of the CDR3 is TGTGCCATCAGTGAGGGAGCCAGGGGCAATCAGCCCCAGCATTTT. It encodes CAISEGARGNQPQHF.

The chain is built from TRBV6-1 and TRBJ1-5; no reliable D call. The CDR3 has 13 amino acids. The germline V gene has CDR1 MNHNS and CDR2 SASEGT. V was clipped by 2 bases and J by 3 bases, with 5 bases between them. Written as DNA, the CDR3 is TGTGCCAGCAGTGAATCCCACAATCAGCCCCAGCATTTT. As protein: CASSESHNQPQHF.